The 27 T cell receptor beta chains given below trace back to one sample, sequenced in a study of T cell clones after liver transplantation. Produced via immunoSEQ multiplex PCR; TCRdb's table is partial and in-frame only. The sample consists of 70,000 to 85,000 clones, roughly 80% of them appearing once. This sample comprised CD4+ T cells from blood, obtained before liver transplant. The receptors stem from a human donor who received a liver transplant.

The V gene is TRBV30, the J gene TRBJ1-3; D not resolved. V was trimmed by 0 bases and J by 14 bases, leaving 14 bases between them. The germline gives CDR1 GTSNPN, CDR2 SVGIG (reference sequence). The CDR3 contains 12 residues. The CDR3 loop reads CAWSVLLQTLYF. The CDR3 region has the DNA TGTGCCTGGAGTGTACTTCTGCAGACCTTATATTTT.

The V gene is TRBV27, the J gene TRBJ2-3, with a tentative D call TRBD1 (5 bases). Trimming took off 5 bases at V and 3 bases at J, with 9 bases between the two ends. This CDR3 is built from 13 residues. Germline V gene sequence: CDR1 MNHEY, CDR2 SMNVEV (reference sequence). The chain's CDR3 is CASSSRQTDTQYF. DNA of the CDR3: TGTGCCAGCAGTAGTCGACAGACAGATACGCAGTATTTT.

This chain links TRBV5-1 with TRBJ1-5, with D maybe TRBD1 (6 bases). Between the trimmed V and J ends, which lost 2 bases and 0 bases, there was a span of 18 bases. The CDR3 consists of 18 residues. Germline assignment: CDR1 SGHRS and CDR2 YFSETQ. CDR3 sequence reads: CASSFGPTKGDSNQPQHF. The CDR3 coding sequence is TGCGCCAGCAGCTTCGGACCCACAAAGGGGGATAGCAATCAGCCCCAGCATTTT.

There are a few counts of this clone. The chain has TRBV28 and TRBJ1-4; 8 positions agree with TRBD1. The CDR3 is made up of 18 amino acids. The germline gives CDR1 MDHEN, CDR2 SYDVKM. V dropped 3 bases and J dropped 7; count of bases not matched to a gene: 16. The CDR3 region is CASSFRSRQGARGEKLFF. In nucleotides, the CDR3 is TGTGCCAGCAGTTTTCGAAGTAGGCAGGGGGCTCGCGGTGAAAAACTGTTTTTT.

This clone was counted between two and nine times. This rearrangement joins TRBV5-4 to TRBJ1-2; tentative D call: TRBD1 (5 bases). V shed 0 bases and J shed 4 bases, with 10 bases lying between them. The CDR3 has 14 amino acids. CDR1 SGHNT and CDR2 YYREEE come from the germline V gene (reference sequence). CDR3 sequence (DNA): TGTGCCAGCAGCTTGGATGGGGGTGGCTATGGCTACACCTTC. It codes for CASSLDGGGYGYTF.

This clone was found once. The chain recombines TRBV6-5 with TRBJ2-1, with D perhaps TRBD1 or TRBD2 (5 bases each). V lost 4 bases and J 4 bases, leaving 14 bases between the germline ends. The CDR3 contains 15 residues. Looked up from germline, CDR1 is MNHEY and CDR2 is SVGAGI. This CDR3 reads CASSFLGPLYNEQFF. For the CDR3, the DNA is TGTGCCAGCAGTTTCTTGGGACCCCTTTACAATGAGCAGTTCTTC.

The CDR3 loop is CASTRWGFTDTQYF. For the CDR3, the DNA is TGTGCCAGCACCCGATGGGGTTTCACAGATACGCAGTATTTT. The chain links TRBV28 to TRBJ2-3; unclear D gene. The CDR3 is 14 residues long. V shed 7 bases and J shed 2 bases, with 13 bases lying between them. Germline lookup yields CDR1 MDHEN and CDR2 SYDVKM.

Remarks on this clone: Other nucleotide sequences in the sample specify the same CDR3. The chain has TRBV14 and TRBJ1-1, with D unresolved. The ends were cut back, 1 base at V and 0 bases at J, with 6 bases in the middle. The CDR3 has 14 amino acids. CDR1 and CDR2 (germline): SGHDN, FVKESK. The CDR3 DNA reads as TGTGCCAGCAGCCAAGCCGGAATGAACACTGAAGCTTTCTTT. Encoded protein: CASSQAGMNTEAFF.

The chain uses TRBV2 and TRBJ1-4; no clear D. The germline V gene encodes CDR1 SNHLY and CDR2 FYNNEI. CDR3 length equals 19 residues. The V and J ends lost 3 bases and 8 bases respectively, with 28 bases between them. The chain's CDR3 is CASSERVPGPPGYKEKLFF. Here the CDR3 DNA reads TGTGCCAGCAGTGAGAGGGTACCGGGTCCCCCGGGTTATAAAGAAAAACTGTTTTTT.

The chain is built from TRBV28 and TRBJ1-2; tentatively, D is TRBD1 (5 bases). V was pared by 2 bases and J by 7 bases, with 8 bases between. The germline V gene has CDR1 MDHEN and CDR2 SYDVKM. CDR3 size: 12 residues. CDR3 protein: CASSLGAPGYTF. The CDR3 nucleotides read TGTGCCAGCAGTTTAGGGGCGCCTGGCTACACCTTC.

The gene calls are TRBV9 and TRBJ1-2, with TRBD1 matching 7 bases. From germline, CDR1 is SGDLS and CDR2 YYNGEE. The CDR3 contains 16 residues. Trimming at V came to 3 bases and at J to 4 bases, leaving 12 bases not matched to a gene. The CDR3 DNA follows: TGTGCCAGCAGCGCCGTCCGACAGGGTGGGATCTATGGCTACACCTTC. Its translation: CASSAVRQGGIYGYTF.

The genes are TRBV11-2 and TRBJ2-1, with a tentative D call TRBD2 (5 bases). Trimming shortened V by 4 bases and J by 7 bases, and 17 bases separated the two germline ends. Germline assignment: CDR1 SGHAT and CDR2 FQNNGV. The CDR3 is 15 amino acids. The CDR3 spells CASSSYRSPGNEQFF. CDR3 sequence (DNA): TGTGCCAGCAGCTCCTATCGCTCCCCGGGGAATGAGCAGTTCTTC.

J is TRBJ1-1 and V is TRBV7-8; no definite D call. The CDR3 consists of 14 residues. Trimming cost V 5 bases and J 7 bases, with 17 bases left between them. Germline loops: CDR1 SGHVS, CDR2 FQNEAQ. The CDR3 nucleotides are TGTGCCAGCAGCCGAGCGAACGTACACGTTGAAGCTTTCTTT. Translation: CASSRANVHVEAFF.

CDR3: CASSPSEGEQYF. CDR3 DNA: TGTGCCAGCAGCCCCTCCGAGGGCGAGCAGTACTTC. V gene TRBV7-6 combines with J gene TRBJ2-7; maybe TRBD2 (5 bases). The germline CDR1 and CDR2 sequences are SGHVS and FNYEAQ. This CDR3 is 12 amino acids long. The V and J ends lost 5 bases and 6 bases respectively, with 11 bases between them. The whole variable domain, remainder taken from reference TRBV7-6 and TRBJ2-7, is GAGVSQSPRYKVTKRGQDVALRCDPISGHVSLYWYRQALGQGPEFLTYFNYEAQQDKSGLPNDRFSAERPEGSISTLTIQRTEQRDSAMYRCASSPSEGEQYFGPGTRLTVT.

The J gene is TRBJ1-1, the V gene TRBV28, with D possibly being TRBD1 (6 bases). V was cut by 1 base and J by 4 bases, with 10 bases left in between. The CDR3 is made up of 14 amino acids. Looked up from germline, CDR1 is MDHEN and CDR2 is SYDVKM. This CDR3 reads CASSLSSRGTEAFF. As DNA, the CDR3 is TGTGCCAGCAGTTTATCATCCAGGGGCACTGAAGCTTTCTTT.

This chain joins TRBV29-1 and TRBJ1-1; 7 bases match TRBD1. V trimming: 7 bases; J trimming: 0 bases; junction bases outside the gene matches: 5. CDR3 length: 13 residues. Looked up from germline, CDR1 is SQVTM and CDR2 is ANQGSEA. In DNA, the CDR3 is TGCAGCGGCTCGGACAGGTTGAACACTGAAGCTTTCTTT. Translation: CSGSDRLNTEAFF.

This sequence joins TRBV28 and TRBJ2-7, with 9 bases lining up with TRBD1. V shed 8 bases, J shed 12 bases, and the junction held 11 bases outside the gene matches. The CDR3 is made up of 12 amino acids. The V gene's germline CDR1 is MDHEN and CDR2 SYDVKM. CDR3 residues: CASSLQGAPRYF. The CDR3 DNA is TGTGCCAGCTCTCTACAGGGGGCCCCGAGGTACTTC.

The rearrangement joins TRBV5-1 to TRBJ1-3; 10 bases fit TRBD1. CDR1 and CDR2 from the germline V gene are SGHRS and YFSETQ. The CDR3 sequence is 16 residues long. Trimming at V came to 5 bases and at J to 0 bases, leaving 5 bases not matched to a gene. CDR3 nucleotides: TGCGCCAGCAGTTGGACAGGGGGTGACTCTGGAAACACCATATATTTT. Amino acids: CASSWTGGDSGNTIYF.

The V call is TRBV5-1, the J call TRBJ2-2; D call uncertain. V was trimmed by 0 bases and J by 5 bases, leaving 14 bases between them. Germline CDR1 SGHRS, CDR2 YFSETQ. The CDR3 length is 16 residues. The DNA for the CDR3 is TGCGCCAGCAGCTTGGGTCGTGGTGGGTTGACCGGGGAGCTGTTTTTT. Translated: CASSLGRGGLTGELFF.

The chain carries TRBV5-1 and TRBJ1-1; the match to TRBD1 covers 8 bases. V trimming: 5 bases; J trimming: 4 bases; junction bases outside the gene matches: 7. The CDR3 contains 14 residues. Germline CDR1 SGHRS, CDR2 YFSETQ. In DNA form, the CDR3 reads TGCGCCAGCAGTTCAGGGGGCGCGGGCACTGAAGCTTTCTTT. Its protein is CASSSGGAGTEAFF.

The J gene is TRBJ2-1, the V gene TRBV19, with TRBD2 as a possible D gene (6 bases). The CDR3 is 16 residues long. CDR1 and CDR2 (germline): LNHDA, SQIVND (reference sequence). The germline V and J ends were trimmed by 5 bases and 1 base, with 15 bases remaining between them. Here the CDR3 reads CASSQQAGRSYNEQFF. CDR3 nucleotide sequence: TGTGCCAGTAGTCAGCAAGCGGGTCGGTCCTACAATGAGCAGTTCTTC.

There are a few counts of this clone. V is TRBV25-1 and J is TRBJ2-5; D might be TRBD2 (5 bases). The CDR3 sequence is 14 residues long. Germline V gene lookup returns CDR1 MGHDK and CDR2 SYGVNS. The V end lost 3 bases, the J end lost 1 base, and 9 bases lay between the germline ends. The CDR3 is CASSDVLAQETQYF. The CDR3 nucleotides read TGTGCCAGCAGTGATGTCCTAGCCCAAGAGACCCAGTACTTC.

This clone came up once. This sequence joins TRBV28 and TRBJ1-1; D perhaps matches TRBD1 (5 bases). CDR1 and CDR2 from the germline V gene are MDHEN and SYDVKM. The CDR3 sequence is 13 residues long. V lost 1 base and J lost 11, with 14 bases in between. This chain's CDR3 is CASSLYTQGRAFF. CDR3 coding DNA: TGTGCCAGCAGTTTATATACTCAGGGTAGGGCTTTCTTT. The full variable domain, in which reference TRBV28 and TRBJ1-1 provide the parts outside the CDR3, is DVKVTQSSRYLVKRTGEKVFLECVQDMDHENMFWYRQDPGLGLRLIYFSYDVKMKEKGDIPEGYSVSREKKERFSLILESASTNQTSMYLCASSLYTQGRAFFGQGTRLTVV.

Of note for this clone: Within the sample, other DNA sequences also encode this same CDR3. The chain carries TRBV18 and TRBJ2-7; a possible D gene is TRBD2 (5 bases). The ends were cut back, 2 bases at V and 3 bases at J, with 5 bases in the middle. The V gene's germline CDR1 is KGHSH and CDR2 LQKENI. CDR3 length: 12 amino acids. CDR3 loop: CASSPGGYEQYF. CDR3 nucleotides: TGTGCCAGCTCACCAGGAGGCTACGAGCAGTACTTC.

This chain uses TRBV2 with TRBJ2-3; perhaps TRBD2 as D (6 bases). With 6 bases removed from V and 9 bases from J, the gap between germline ends came to 13 bases. Per germline, CDR1 SNHLY and CDR2 FYNNEI. The CDR3 totals 12 residues. The CDR3 sequence: CASRRDWATQYF. CDR3 coding DNA: TGTGCCAGCAGGAGGGACTGGGCCACGCAGTATTTT.

The chain combines TRBV9 with TRBJ2-7, with 12 nucleotides matching TRBD2. The CDR3 runs 14 residues. V lost 4 bases, J lost 3 bases, and 2 bases stayed unmatched. The germline CDR1 and CDR2 sequences are SGDLS and YYNGEE. The DNA of the CDR3 is TGTGCCAGCAGCCTGACTAGCGGGAGCTACGAGCAGTACTTC. It yields the protein CASSLTSGSYEQYF.

The chain carries TRBV6-1 and TRBJ1-3; D might be TRBD1 (5 bases). CDR3 length equals 15 residues. CDR1 is MNHNS, CDR2 SASEGT, per germline. Between the trimmed V and J ends, which lost 6 bases and 0 bases, there was a span of 12 bases. The CDR3 sequence is CASRLDRSSGNTIYF. CDR3 sequence (DNA): TGTGCCAGCAGGCTAGACAGATCCTCTGGAAACACCATATATTTT.